This TCR beta chain was identified in a study of beta chain features in type 1 diabetes. Study-level information: Healthy donors and patients showed comparable age, gender and cell yields. The study's findings and limits: TCRB CDR3s from Type 1 diabetes patients were moderately but significantly shorter in all four CD4+ subsets. Here, the possible influence of HLA type (on TCRB rearrangement) remained unresolved. Lower insertion and higher deletion counts appeared at VDJ junctions in type 1 diabetes patients.

This clone was observed a handful of times. Antigen: not known. The whole isolated RNA underwent reverse transcription, so sequencing captured expressed TCRB transcripts. Read counts averaged around 3.9 million for samples of naive, central memory and regulatory T cells. Measured with immunoSEQ multiplex PCR; TCRdb has only the in-frame clones, and not every one. The sample carries some 700,000 clones, roughly an eighth recorded once. CDR1 SGHRS and CDR2 YFSETQ come from the germline V gene. Trimming pared 5 bases from V and 8 bases from J, leaving 14 bases between. The CDR3 is 13 amino acids. This TCR was recovered from a man between 18 and 29 years old with type 1 diabetes. Material: naive CD4+ T cells from blood. The chain couples TRBV5-1 to TRBJ1-5; D is ambiguous. CDR3 residues: CASSYGSEEPQHF. The CDR3, as DNA: TGCGCCAGCAGTTATGGGAGCGAGGAGCCCCAGCATTTT.